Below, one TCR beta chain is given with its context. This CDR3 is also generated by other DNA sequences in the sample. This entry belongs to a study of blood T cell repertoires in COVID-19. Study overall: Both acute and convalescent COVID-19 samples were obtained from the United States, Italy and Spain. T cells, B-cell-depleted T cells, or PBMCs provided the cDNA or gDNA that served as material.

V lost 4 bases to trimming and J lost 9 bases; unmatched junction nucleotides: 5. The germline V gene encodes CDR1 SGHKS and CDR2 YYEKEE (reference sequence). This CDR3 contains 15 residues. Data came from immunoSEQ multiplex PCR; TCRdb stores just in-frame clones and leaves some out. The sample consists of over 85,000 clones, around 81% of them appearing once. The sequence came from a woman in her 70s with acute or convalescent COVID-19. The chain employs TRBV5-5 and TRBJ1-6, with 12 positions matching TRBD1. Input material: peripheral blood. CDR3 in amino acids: CASSLGTGGPSPLHF. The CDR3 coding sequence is TGTGCCAGCAGCCTCGGGACAGGGGGCCCTTCACCCCTCCACTTT.